This TCR beta chain was captured in a study of metastatic and nonmetastatic thyroid tumors. At the level of the study: Patients with malignant and benign thyroid disease provided blood and tumor or nodule tissue, whose repertoires were compared. Study outcomes and limitations: Reported TCR beta diversity, measured in blood and tumor, was significantly higher for malignant thyroid tumors than for benign nodules.

The CDR3 consists of 15 residues. The junction had 1 base not matched to a gene; V was cut back by 0 bases and J by 4 bases. CDR1 is MNHEY and CDR2 is SVGAGI in the germline V gene. Original analysis: The authors used CDR3 differences across clinicopathological groups to build a distant-metastasis classifier for papillary thyroid cancer. TCRdb re-processed the PCR reads through MiXCR. The authors' filters were not applied to this entry. The sample contains some 84,000 clones, roughly 8.6% of which appear only once. This clone occurred many times. Its target is unknown. The sample holds other DNA sequences that translate to the same CDR3. Thyroid surgery had not been preceded by any treatment in any patient.

This receptor was identified in a female donor with papillary thyroid cancer or a benign thyroid nodule (not recorded which). Some clones in this sample may be carry-over from other donors' samples. V usage is TRBV6-5 and J usage is TRBJ2-3, with 10 nucleotides matching TRBD1. The sample taken for sequencing was blood. The CDR3 loop reads CASSYSTGGADTQYF. The CDR3 DNA sequence: TGTGCCAGCAGTTACTCGACAGGGGGCGCAGATACGCAGTATTTT.